This TCR beta chain was found in a study of blood T cell repertoires in COVID-19. For the study at large: Some COVID-19 samples were acute and others convalescent; all came from the United States, Italy and Spain. The analysed material was cDNA or gDNA that came from T cells, B-cell-depleted T cells, or PBMCs.

V shed 0 bases and J 9 bases; nucleotides not matched to a gene: 12. This CDR3 has 18 amino acids. Per germline, CDR1 SGHKS and CDR2 YYEKEE (reference sequence). Seattle patients were enrolled while actively infected and followed longitudinally. Under the authors' procedure: Scientists estimated how many nucleated cells there were by amplifying reference gene primers. Sequencing was performed with immunoSEQ multiplex PCR; in TCRdb, only in-frame clones are kept and a portion is missing. D and trimming come from the DNA, and the V and J calls and clone size come from that table. This table has around 53,000 clones, approximately 87% appearing once.

J is TRBJ1-4 and V is TRBV5-5, with TRBD1 matching over 12 bases. The sequencing input was peripheral blood. This sequence originates from a woman aged 60 to 75 with COVID-19, enrolled during active disease. The CDR3 loop reads CASSLVQGQGAFGKKLFF. DNA for the CDR3: TGTGCCAGCAGCTTGGTTCAGGGACAGGGGGCGTTTGGTAAAAAACTGTTTTTT.